This T cell receptor beta chain was captured in a study of T cells in Graves' hyperthyroidism and ophthalmopathy (dated by TCRdb to between 2017 and 2020). Turning to the overall study: Peripheral blood was collected at initial diagnosis, before any treatment. To identify TCR V-J signatures that set the groups apart, the researchers used a discovery cohort of about a hundred patients, made up of 40 to 45 with Graves' ophthalmopathy and some 58 with stable Graves' hyperthyroidism. Whether ophthalmopathy could be predicted prospectively was tested in an independent validation cohort made up of approximately 19 hyperthyroidism patients plus 17 patients who later progressed to ophthalmopathy. The approximately 100 discovery patients were randomly split 7:3 into training and test sets. Thyroid tissue and blood T-cell repertoires from six Graves' hyperthyroidism patients were also compared in the study. After sampling, hyperthyroidism patients received methimazole starting at 30 mg daily, and ophthalmopathy patients received high-dose intravenous methylprednisolone. According to the paper, TCR Vbeta CDR3 sequencing was carried out on some 140 peripheral blood samples, which came from 40 to 45 ophthalmopathy, 70 to 80 hyperthyroidism and 17 progressor patients. Overall study outcomes, separate from this receptor: Most expanded thyroid clonotypes (frequency above 0.001) were also detected in blood, suggesting blood repertoires may reflect thyroid immune responses. Ophthalmopathy was separated from stable hyperthyroidism by a 13 V-J signature model, with 85% to 90% sensitivity and about 81% specificity obtained in cross-validation and 80%/75% obtained in testing. In validation, the model predicted progression to ophthalmopathy a median of about 6.5 months before onset, with approximately 68% sensitivity and roughly 73% specificity. Sample size was not statistically predetermined, and blinding of investigators to group allocation was not performed.

Stable Graves' hyperthyroidism was defined as the absence of progression to ophthalmopathy over 18 months of follow-up. Hyperthyroidism patients were aged 18 to 65 years and newly diagnosed, with disease duration of less than 2 months. Patients with uncontrolled infections, other autoimmune diseases, pregnancy or lactation were excluded. Diagnoses relied on clinical symptoms, serum thyroxine and TRAb, thyroid ultrasound and orbital computed tomography. PBMCs were isolated from 10 ml of fresh peripheral blood by Ficoll-Paque density gradient centrifugation. Total RNA was extracted using Trizol reagent, and RNA quality was assessed on an Agilent 2100 Bioanalyzer. This clonotype was seen only a few times. Its antigen remains undetermined. It has no much larger one-base neighbor in the sample; base qualities were not kept. Amplification of TCR beta CDR3 regions was carried out from RNA transcripts. The TCR CDR3 was subjected to a first round of RT-PCR using the HTBI primer set and the Qiagen OneStep RT-PCR kit. Libraries were constructed in a second round of multiplex PCR, after which size selection and purification were carried out. Libraries were sequenced paired-end with 100 bp reads on an Illumina HiSeq2000. Per the source publication's procedure: SOAPnuke was used to process the raw data, removing reads that contained adapters or uncalled bases, had a mean Phred below 15, or lacked an exact match to the constant primer or identifier. COPE v1.2.5 was used to merge high-quality paired reads, and clonotypes were defined as unique nucleotide sequences. MiTCR v1.1 was used to align clonotypes to the IMGT TRBV, TRBD and TRBJ reference segments. The analysis included only V-J combinations with a frequency above 0.0001, which together covered roughly 99% of the repertoires. A TCS score was defined as the ratio between F50 (clonal expansion) and ExV (chaos), using BLOSUM62-based TCRdist between CDR3 peptides within each V-J. Welch's t-statistics and random forest reduced around 520 V-J features to roughly 13, which were used in a naive Bayes classifier (R e1071). TCRdb itself trimmed the public reads at Q25 with fastp, ran MiXCR and retained productive beta chains. One record per CDR3 amino acid sequence lists the most common genes and DNA. TCRdb's processing, not the authors' own work, is the source of the V and J calls. The sample table contains approximately 400,000 distinct CDR3 sequences; only one count was recorded for more than 20% of them. Less than 85% of the sample is in the top ten clones.

What was sequenced was blood. The TCR comes from a man aged 50-60 years with Graves' hyperthyroidism.

The DNA is as follows: TGTGCCAGCAGTTTATGGGGCAGCAATCAGCCCCAGCATTTT. Translated, it gives CASSLWGSNQPQHF. The sequence joins TRBV28 to TRBJ1-5, with no D gene named confidently. The CDR3 starts with the cysteine, ends with the phenylalanine, and has 14 residues. Only the CDR3 part of the read is kept: 42 bases, read in frame from the first base. Trimming at the junction amounts to 0 bases on V and 1 base on J, and the germline ends lie 4 bases apart. Based on the germline V gene, the CDR1 and CDR2 sequences are MDHEN and SYDVKM.